This T cell receptor (beta chain) was captured in a study of breast tumors, draining lymph nodes, adjacent tissues. Of note for this clonotype: Its antigen remains unknown.

Breast cancer patients provided tissue from their axillary draining lymph nodes. Study-wide points: Data only fit, rather than demonstrated, lymph node origin of most tumor T cells. Data fit most tumor T cells coming from lymph node, expanding in tumor. Tumor and nontumor repertoires were significantly more similar in luminal-like than in basal-like breast cancer.

In TCRdb, the multiplex PCR reads were re-called with MiXCR into one record per CDR3 protein. The table has 150,000 to 200,000 distinct CDR3 sequences, 25% to 40% seen once. This clonotype was sampled from a female donor with breast cancer. Some clones in this sample may be carry-over from other donors' samples. The specimen sequenced was axillary lymph node tissue.

CDR3 sequence reads: CATRRNLGDNSPLHF. CDR3 DNA: TGCGCCACTCGAAGGAACTTAGGGGATAATTCACCCCTCCACTTT. The chain recombines TRBV5-1 with TRBJ1-6; a possible D gene is TRBD1 (5 bases). Trimming took 9 bases from V and 5 from J, leaving 18 bases between them. Germline lookup yields CDR1 SGHRS and CDR2 YFSETQ. The CDR3 totals 15 residues.